Listed below are T cell receptor beta chains from one sample, sequenced in a study of CD8 T cells in Susac syndrome. A single record per CDR3 protein comes from TCRdb applying MiXCR to the immunoSEQ multiplex PCR reads. The table has 50,000 to 60,000 distinct CDR3 sequences, approximately 90% seen once. Sequenced: CD8+ T cells from PBMCs. These receptor sequences come from a human donor in good health. CDR3s include the opening cysteine and the closing phenylalanine or tryptophan. A D gene is named only where the DNA matches it firmly. Not all rows give a size; the values are once, few, many and, for expanded clones, a class.

TRBJ2-5 NA TRBD1 TRBV5-4 TGTGCCAGCAGCTTGGTCCAGGGGGCCCAGACCCAGTACTTC CASSLVQGAQTQYF
TRBJ2-1 few TRBD1 TRBV2 TGTGCCAGCAGTGAGACAGGGAGCTCCTACAATGAGCAGTTCTTC CASSETGSSYNEQFF
TRBJ2-7 NA NA TRBV7-9 TGTGCCAGCAGCTCTCCAGGACCCTACGAGCAGTACTTC CASSSPGPYEQYF
TRBJ1-1 NA NA TRBV5-1 TGCGCCAGCAGCTTGGGGGCAGCGGCTGAAGCTTTCTTT CASSLGAAAEAFF
TRBJ2-2 NA TRBD1 TRBV7-9 TGTGCCAGCAGCCCGACAGGGGGCTACACCGGGGAGCTGTTTTTT CASSPTGGYTGELFF
TRBJ1-2 NA NA TRBV4-1 TGCGCCAGCAGCCAATATCCGGGGCCTAACTATGGCTACACCTTC CASSQYPGPNYGYTF
TRBJ2-3 NA TRBD2 TRBV6-6 TGTGCCAGCAGTCCTAGCGGGGGGGCCTGGGGAGATACGCAGTATTTT CASSPSGGAWGDTQYF
TRBJ2-7 NA NA TRBV11-2 TGTGCCAGCAGCCTAGGAACGAGGGACGAGCAGTACTTC CASSLGTRDEQYF
TRBJ2-7 NA NA TRBV7-9 TGTGCCAGCAGCCCCCTTTACGAGCAGTACTTC CASSPLYEQYF
TRBJ2-3 NA TRBD2 TRBV19 TGTGCCAGTACCTCGCCGGACTGGACTAGCGGCGTCCATCCCTCAAACACAGATACGCAGTATTTT CASTSPDWTSGVHPSNTDTQYF
TRBJ2-1 NA TRBD1 TRBV4-1 TGCGCCAGCAGCCAAACCCGGACAGGGCCGAACCACAATGAGCAGTTCTTC CASSQTRTGPNHNEQFF
TRBJ2-7 NA TRBD1 TRBV5-1 TGCGCCAGCAGCTCCCCGGGACAGGGTATAGACGAGCAGTACTTC CASSSPGQGIDEQYF
TRBJ2-7 NA NA TRBV5-1 TGCGCCAGCAGGAGGGGGTTCGGCTCCTACGAGCAGTACTTC CASRRGFGSYEQYF
TRBJ2-1 NA NA TRBV27 TGTGCCAGCAGTTTATTTTGGGACCAGAGGGGGAACTCCTACAATGAGCAGTTCTTC CASSLFWDQRGNSYNEQFF
TRBJ1-1 NA TRBD1 TRBV28 TGTGCCAGCAGTTTTGGACAGGAGAACACTGAAGCTTTCTTT CASSFGQENTEAFF
TRBJ2-7 NA NA TRBV7-2 TGTGCCAGCAGCTTAGGGACCAATCCCTACGAGCAGTACTTC CASSLGTNPYEQYF
TRBJ2-7 few TRBD1 TRBV5-4 TGTGCCAGCAGCTTGGGGGACAGCTCCTACGAGCAGTACTTC CASSLGDSSYEQYF
TRBJ2-6 NA NA TRBV10-3 TGTGCCATCAAGGTGGGGCAGACCTCTGGGGCCAACGTCCTGACTTTC CAIKVGQTSGANVLTF
TRBJ1-1 NA NA TRBV27 TGTGCCAGCAGTTCTCACAGAGGTGAAGCTTTCTTT CASSSHRGEAFF
TRBJ2-7 NA TRBD2 TRBV28 TGTGCCACCCGGGGGGGAGGACTCGGATACGAGCAGTACTTC CATRGGGLGYEQYF
TRBJ2-1 NA NA TRBV29-1 TGCAGCGTTGATACCAGCCGGGGTACCTACAATGAGCAGTTCTTC CSVDTSRGTYNEQFF
TRBJ1-1 once TRBD1 TRBV5-1 TGCGCCAGCAGGGCCGGGACAGGCAATTTATTGAACACTGAAGCTTTCTTT CASRAGTGNLLNTEAFF
TRBJ2-1 few NA TRBV27 TGTGCCAGCAGTTTGCTAGGCAATGAGCAGTTCTTC CASSLLGNEQFF
TRBJ2-5 NA TRBD2 TRBV24-1 TGTGCCACCAGTGTAACTAGCGGGGGAGAAGAGACCCAGTACTTC CATSVTSGGEETQYF
TRBJ2-3 NA NA TRBV2 TGTGCCAGCAGTGAACTAGCTAGAGATACGCAGTATTTT CASSELARDTQYF
TRBJ1-4 NA NA TRBV7-9 TGTGCCAGCAGCTTAGCTCAGTATCCCGAAAAACTGTTTTTT CASSLAQYPEKLFF
TRBJ1-1 NA TRBD1 TRBV20-1 TGCAGTGCTAGAGATCCAAACAGGGGGGGTGAAGCTTTCTTT CSARDPNRGGEAFF